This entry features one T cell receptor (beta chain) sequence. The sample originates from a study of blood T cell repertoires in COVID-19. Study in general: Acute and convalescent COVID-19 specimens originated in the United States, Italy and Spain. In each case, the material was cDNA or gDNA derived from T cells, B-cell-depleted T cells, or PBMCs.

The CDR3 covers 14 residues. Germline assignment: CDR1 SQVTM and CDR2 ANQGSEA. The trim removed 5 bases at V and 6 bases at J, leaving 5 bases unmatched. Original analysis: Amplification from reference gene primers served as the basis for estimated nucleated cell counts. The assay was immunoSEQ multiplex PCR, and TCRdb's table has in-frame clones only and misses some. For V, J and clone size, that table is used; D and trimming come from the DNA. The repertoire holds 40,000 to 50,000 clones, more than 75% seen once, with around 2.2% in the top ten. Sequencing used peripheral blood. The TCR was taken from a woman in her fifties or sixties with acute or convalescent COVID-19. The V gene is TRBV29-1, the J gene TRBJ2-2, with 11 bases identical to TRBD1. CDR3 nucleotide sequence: TGCAGCGTTCGGACAGGGGGCGCATCCGGGGAGCTGTTTTTT. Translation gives CSVRTGGASGELFF.